This T cell receptor beta chain was found in a study of identical twins. V trimming: 6 bases; J trimming: 6 bases; junction bases outside the gene matches: 9. Germline CDR1 is DFQATT and CDR2 is SNEGSKA (reference sequence). There are 13 residues in the CDR3. TCRdb re-analysed the 5' RACE reads in MiXCR, keeping a single row per CDR3 protein. Here the sample spans hundreds of thousands of distinct CDR3 sequences, 20% to 30% being singletons. Another study also made use of these data, one on T cells expressing NK-cell markers.

J is TRBJ2-7 and V is TRBV20-1; 9 nucleotides line up with TRBD1. The clonotype originates from a woman between 18 and 30 years old in good health. Input material: CD4+ T cells sorted from blood. Here the CDR3 DNA reads TGCAGTGCGCCCCCAACAGGGGGCGGCGAGCAGTACTTC. This sequence encodes CSAPPTGGGEQYF.